The 20 T cell receptor beta chains below all came from one sample that was sequenced in a study of blood T cell repertoires in COVID-19. TCRdb keeps only in-frame clones here, not all; method: immunoSEQ multiplex PCR. This table holds about 400,000 clones, under 90% found once. Sequenced sample: PBMCs or T cells enriched from blood (not recorded which). These receptors originate from a woman in her 30s who had recovered from COVID-19.

The rearrangement joins TRBV18 to TRBJ1-1; no firm D call. The V end lost 3 bases, the J end lost 1 base, and 12 bases lay between the germline ends. CDR3 length: 15 amino acids. Per the germline V gene, CDR1 is KGHSH and CDR2 is LQKENI. CDR3 loop: CASSPEGLWNTEAFF. CDR3 nucleotide sequence: TGTGCCAGCTCACCCGAGGGTCTATGGAACACTGAAGCTTTCTTT. Filled out from reference TRBV18 and TRBJ1-1, the complete variable domain reads NAGVMQNPRHLVRRRGQEARLRCSPMKGHSHVYWYRQLPEEGLKFMVYLQKENIIDESGMPKERFSAEFPKEGPSILRIQQVVRGDSAAYFCASSPEGLWNTEAFFGQGTRLTVV.

The gene calls are TRBV30 and TRBJ1-1; D gene ambiguous. CDR1 GTSNPN and CDR2 SVGIG come from the germline V gene (reference sequence). V was cut by 3 bases and J by 5 bases, with 10 bases left in between. The CDR3 is 12 residues long. The CDR3 DNA reads as TGTGCCTGGAGGGAGGACTTGACTGAAGCTTTCTTT. Its translation: CAWREDLTEAFF. The whole variable domain, filled in from reference TRBV30 and TRBJ1-1, reads SQTIHQWPATLVQPVGSPLSLECTVEGTSNPNLYWYRQAAGRGLQLLFYSVGIGQISSEVPQNLSASRPQDRQFILSSKKLLLSDSGFYLCAWREDLTEAFFGQGTRLTVV.

V and J are TRBV5-3 and TRBJ2-1; tentative D call: TRBD2 (5 bases). Being an ORF, TRBV5-3 has a function that is uncertain. Trimming shortened V by 1 base and J by 5 bases, and 13 bases separated the two germline ends. CDR3 length: 15 amino acids. The CDR3 DNA is TGTGCCAGAAGCTTGTTGGAGGTGCCGCACAATGAGCAGTTCTTC. Protein: CARSLLEVPHNEQFF.

The chain is built from TRBV6-5 and TRBJ1-5; D is uncertain. CDR3 length: 14 residues. The V and J ends lost 6 bases and 4 bases respectively, with 13 bases between them. The V gene's germline CDR1 is MNHEY and CDR2 SVGAGI. The CDR3 DNA reads TGTGCCAGCAGCCGCGGGTCCGTAAATCAGCCCCAGCATTTT. This gives the protein CASSRGSVNQPQHF.

The rearrangement joins TRBV24-1 to TRBJ1-5, with TRBD1 as a possible D gene (6 bases). Looked up from germline, CDR1 is KGHDR and CDR2 is SFDVKD. The CDR3 is 13 residues long. The V and J ends lost 11 bases and 9 bases respectively, with 19 bases between them. Written as DNA, the CDR3 is TGTGCCATTCAGGGGACGCCAAGGGGGCCCCAGCATTTT. Translating it yields CAIQGTPRGPQHF.

This clone was detected once. This sequence joins TRBV10-3 and TRBJ1-2; 7 bases match TRBD1. V shed 6 bases, J shed 3 bases, and the junction held 10 bases outside the gene matches. The CDR3 runs to 15 residues. CDR1 is ENHRY and CDR2 is SYGVKD in the germline V gene. The DNA for the CDR3 is TGTGCCATCAGCGCGACAGGGCCCCTGGACTATGGCTACACCTTC. Protein product: CAISATGPLDYGYTF.

The gene calls are TRBV5-6 and TRBJ1-2, with D perhaps TRBD1 (5 bases). CDR1 is SGHDT and CDR2 is YYEEEE in the germline V gene. V dropped 6 bases and J dropped 5 bases, with 17 bases sitting between them. The CDR3 consists of 14 residues. The DNA of the CDR3 is TGTGCCAGCACCCCCCTAGGCAGGGATTATGGCTACACCTTC. Translation: CASTPLGRDYGYTF.

The rearrangement uses TRBV21-1 and TRBJ2-7; the tabulated D call, TRBD2, remains unverified against the DNA. TRBV21-1 is annotated as a pseudogene. The length of the CDR3 is 19 residues. CDR3 loop: CASSKRPQRLSVSSYEQYF. In nucleotides, the CDR3 is TGTGCCAGCAGCAAGAGGCCCCAACGGCTTAGCGTGAGCTCCTACGAGCAGTACTTC.

This clone came up a few times. This sequence joins TRBV6-5 and TRBJ2-7; 9 nucleotides line up with TRBD1. Germline CDR1 is MNHEY and CDR2 is SVGAGI. The CDR3 length is 15 residues. V lost 5 bases and J lost 7; bases outside the gene matches: 12. The CDR3 bases are TGTGCCAGCAGTCCACCCGGGACAGGGTCGAAGGAGCAGTACTTC. Amino acids: CASSPPGTGSKEQYF.

This clone appeared a few times. The chain carries TRBV2 and TRBJ1-3; 8 bases align to TRBD1. CDR1 and CDR2 (germline): SNHLY, FYNNEI. The CDR3 contains 16 residues. After removal of 4 bases from V and 2 bases from J, the junction contained 7 bases not matched to a gene. DNA for the CDR3: TGTGCCAGCAGTGGTTACGGGACAGGCCCTGGAAACACCATATATTTT. Translating gives CASSGYGTGPGNTIYF.

This clone has just one count. This chain joins TRBV2 and TRBJ1-4; TRBD1 matches at 9 bases. V lost 5 bases to trimming and J lost 3 bases; unmatched junction nucleotides: 4. The CDR3 runs 15 residues. Germline CDR1 is SNHLY and CDR2 is FYNNEI. The CDR3 DNA follows: TGTGCCAGCAGTAGGGGACAGGGAGCTAATGAAAAACTGTTTTTT. Translating gives CASSRGQGANEKLFF.

The chain combines TRBV7-8 with TRBJ1-1, with D perhaps matching TRBD1 (6 bases). In germline, CDR1 is SGHVS, CDR2 FQNEAQ. V shed 0 bases and J shed 5 bases, with 7 bases lying between them. CDR3 length: 13 residues. DNA for the CDR3: TGTGCCAGCAGCTTAGCAGGACAGACTGAAGCTTTCTTT. Protein sequence: CASSLAGQTEAFF.

Only a few counts were recorded for this clone. This chain uses TRBV14 with TRBJ1-3; D remains ambiguous. Trimming took off 2 bases at V and 2 bases at J, with 10 bases between the two ends. CDR1 and CDR2 from the germline V gene are SGHDN and FVKESK. This CDR3 contains 15 residues. The CDR3 loop is CASSQLGAAGNTIYF. The CDR3 region has the DNA TGTGCCAGCAGCCAATTAGGAGCGGCTGGAAACACCATATATTTT. Drawing the rest from reference TRBV14 and TRBJ1-3, the complete variable domain is EAGVTQFPSHSVIEKGQTVTLRCDPISGHDNLYWYRRVMGKEIKFLLHFVKESKQDESGMPNNRFLAERTGGTYSTLKVQPAELEDSGVYFCASSQLGAAGNTIYFGEGSWLTVV.

V is TRBV3-1 (or the pseudogene TRBV3-2) and J is TRBJ1-1; unclear D gene. CDR1 is LGHDT and CDR2 is YNNKEL in the germline V gene (reference sequence). Between the trimmed V and J ends, which lost 5 bases and 3 bases, there was a span of 13 bases. The CDR3 is 14 amino acids. The CDR3 DNA reads as TGTGCCAGCAGCTTTACTTTAGTTTACACTGAAGCTTTCTTT. Residues: CASSFTLVYTEAFF.

This clone showed up just once. This chain links TRBV12-5 with TRBJ2-7; D may be TRBD1 (5 bases). CDR1 LGHNT and CDR2 FRNRAP come from the germline V gene. V lost 0 bases to trimming and J lost 2 bases, with 11 bases between them. The CDR3 runs to 15 residues. The CDR3 DNA reads as TGTGCTAGTGGTTTGGTACAGGTCAGTACCTACGAGCAGTACTTC. Protein product: CASGLVQVSTYEQYF.

This chain connects TRBV9 to TRBJ2-7; D may be TRBD1 (6 bases). Per the germline V gene, CDR1 is SGDLS and CDR2 is YYNGEE. V lost 0 bases, J lost 3 bases, and 10 bases lay in between. The CDR3 loop spans 14 amino acids. CDR3 coding DNA: TGTGCCAGCAGCGTAGGACCAGGGGTCTACGAGCAGTACTTC. As protein: CASSVGPGVYEQYF.

This chain joins TRBV7-2 and TRBJ2-1; 9 bases align to TRBD2. CDR3 length: 14 residues. The trim removed 3 bases at V and 7 bases at J, leaving 4 bases unmatched. Germline V CDR1 and CDR2: SGHTA, FQGNSA. The CDR3 DNA follows: TGTGCCAGCAGCTTTGGCGGGGGGGGAAATGAGCAGTTCTTC. Protein product: CASSFGGGGNEQFF.

The CDR3: CASSHPLTTTYEQYF. The CDR3 DNA reads as TGTGCCAGCAGCCACCCACTGACGACAACCTACGAGCAGTACTTC. The genes are TRBV3-1 (or the pseudogene TRBV3-2) and TRBJ2-7; D remains unclear. The germline V gene has CDR1 LGHDT and CDR2 YNNKEL (reference sequence). Trimming pared 3 bases from V and 2 bases from J, leaving 14 bases between. This CDR3 spans 15 amino acids.

The rearrangement links TRBV7-2 to TRBJ2-7; D unclear. V dropped 1 base and J dropped 1 base, with 14 bases sitting between them. The CDR3 totals 16 residues. From germline, CDR1 is SGHTA and CDR2 FQGNSA. The CDR3 sequence is CASSLVDGLASYEQYF. DNA of the CDR3: TGTGCCAGCAGCTTAGTTGACGGGTTGGCTTCCTACGAGCAGTACTTC.

The genes are TRBV5-8 and TRBJ1-1; TRBD1 might be the D (6 bases). V was pared by 5 bases and J by 2 bases, with 10 bases between. The CDR3 runs 13 residues. Germline CDR1 is SGHTS and CDR2 is YDEGEE. CDR3 region: CASSGTPNTEAFF. The CDR3 nucleotides read TGTGCCAGCAGTGGGACACCTAACACTGAAGCTTTCTTT.